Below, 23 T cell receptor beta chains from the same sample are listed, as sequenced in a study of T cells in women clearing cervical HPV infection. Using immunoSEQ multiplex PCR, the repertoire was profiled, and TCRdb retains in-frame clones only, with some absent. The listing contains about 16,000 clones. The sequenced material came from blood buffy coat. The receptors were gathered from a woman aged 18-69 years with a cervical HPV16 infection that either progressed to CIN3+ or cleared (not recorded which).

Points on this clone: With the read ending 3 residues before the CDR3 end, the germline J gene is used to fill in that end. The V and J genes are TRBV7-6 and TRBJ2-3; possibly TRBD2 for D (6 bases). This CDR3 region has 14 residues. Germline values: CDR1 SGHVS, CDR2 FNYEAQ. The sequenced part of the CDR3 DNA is TGTGCCAGCAGCACCCGGGGGTTCAATCAGCCG. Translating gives CASSTRGFNQP. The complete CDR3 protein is CASSTRGFNQPQYF.

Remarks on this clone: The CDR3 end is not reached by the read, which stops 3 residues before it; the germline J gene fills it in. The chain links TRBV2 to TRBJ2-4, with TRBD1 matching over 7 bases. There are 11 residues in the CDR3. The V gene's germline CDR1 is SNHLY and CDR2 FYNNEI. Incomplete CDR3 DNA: TGTGCCAGCACCGGACAGGATGGT. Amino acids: CASTGQDG. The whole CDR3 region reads CASTGQDGQYF. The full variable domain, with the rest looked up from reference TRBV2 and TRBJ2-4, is EPEVTQTPSHQVTQMGQEVILRCVPISNHLYFYWYRQILGQKVEFLVSFYNNEISEKSEIFDDQFSVERPDGSNFTLKIRSTKLEDSAMYFCASTGQDGQYFGAGTRLSVL.

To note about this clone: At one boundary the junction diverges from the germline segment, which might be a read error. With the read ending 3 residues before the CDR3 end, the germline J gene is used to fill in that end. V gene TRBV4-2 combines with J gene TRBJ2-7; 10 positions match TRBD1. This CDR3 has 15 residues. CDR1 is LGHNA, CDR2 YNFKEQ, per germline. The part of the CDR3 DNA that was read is TGCGCCAGCAGCCAAGGGACAGGGGTGGACTACGAG. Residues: CASSQGTGVDYE. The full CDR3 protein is CASSQGTGVDYEQYF.

CDR3 loop: CASSGRLAGSYEQYF. The DNA read from the CDR3 is TGTGCCAGCAGCGGCCGATTGGCGGGCTCCTACGAG. The chain employs TRBV5-6 and TRBJ2-7; a possible D gene is TRBD2 (5 bases). The CDR3 end lies 3 residues beyond the end of the read and is filled in from the germline J gene. The CDR3 spans 15 residues. The germline CDR1 and CDR2 sequences are SGHDT and YYEEEE. V lost 4 bases and J 0 bases, leaving 14 bases between the germline ends.

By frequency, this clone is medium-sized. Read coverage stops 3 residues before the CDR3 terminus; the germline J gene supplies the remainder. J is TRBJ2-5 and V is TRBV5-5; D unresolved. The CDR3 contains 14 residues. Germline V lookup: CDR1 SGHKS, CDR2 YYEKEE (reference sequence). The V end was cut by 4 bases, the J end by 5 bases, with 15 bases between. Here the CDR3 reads CASSPPGREETQYF. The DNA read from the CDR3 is TGTGCCAGCAGCCCCCCGGGTCGAGAGGAGACC.

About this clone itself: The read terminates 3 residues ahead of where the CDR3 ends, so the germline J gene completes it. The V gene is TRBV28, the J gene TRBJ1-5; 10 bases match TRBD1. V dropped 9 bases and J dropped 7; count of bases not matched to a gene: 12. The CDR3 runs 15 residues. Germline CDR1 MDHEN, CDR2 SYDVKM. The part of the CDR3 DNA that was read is TGTGCCAGTACCCCGACAGGGGGCGCTGGGCAGCCC. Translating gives CASTPTGGAGQP. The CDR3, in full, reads CASTPTGGAGQPQHF.

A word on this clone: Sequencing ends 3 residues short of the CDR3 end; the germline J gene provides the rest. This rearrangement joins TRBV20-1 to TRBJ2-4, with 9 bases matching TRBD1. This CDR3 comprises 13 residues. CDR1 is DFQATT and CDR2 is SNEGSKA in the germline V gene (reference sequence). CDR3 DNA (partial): TGCAGTGGCATGAAAGGACAGGGGAGAGAT. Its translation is CSGMKGQGRD. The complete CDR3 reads CSGMKGQGRDQYF.

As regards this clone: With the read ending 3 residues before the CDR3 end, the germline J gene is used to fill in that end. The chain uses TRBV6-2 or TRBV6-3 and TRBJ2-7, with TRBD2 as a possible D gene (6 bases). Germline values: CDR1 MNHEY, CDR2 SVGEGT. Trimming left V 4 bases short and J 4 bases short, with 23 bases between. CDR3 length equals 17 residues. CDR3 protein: CASSLGGFKKGRYEQYF. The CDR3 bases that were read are TGTGCCAGCAGTTTGGGGGGTTTCAAAAAGGGGAGGTACGAG.

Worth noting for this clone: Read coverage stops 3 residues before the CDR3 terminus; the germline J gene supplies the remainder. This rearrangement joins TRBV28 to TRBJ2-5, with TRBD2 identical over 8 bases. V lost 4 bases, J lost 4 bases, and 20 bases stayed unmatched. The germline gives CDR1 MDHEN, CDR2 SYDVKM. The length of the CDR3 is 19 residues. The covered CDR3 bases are TGTGCCAGCAGTTCCATCCCCGGGGGGGTTGGGCAGTATCGAGAGACC. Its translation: CASSSIPGGVGQYRET. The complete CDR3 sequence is CASSSIPGGVGQYRETQYF.

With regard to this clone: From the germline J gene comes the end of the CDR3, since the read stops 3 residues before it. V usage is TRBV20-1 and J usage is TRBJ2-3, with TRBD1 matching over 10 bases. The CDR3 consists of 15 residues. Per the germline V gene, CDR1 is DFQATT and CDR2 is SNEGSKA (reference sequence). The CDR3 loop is CSASAGQGLIETQYF. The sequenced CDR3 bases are TGCAGTGCTAGTGCGGGACAGGGGCTAATTGAGACG.

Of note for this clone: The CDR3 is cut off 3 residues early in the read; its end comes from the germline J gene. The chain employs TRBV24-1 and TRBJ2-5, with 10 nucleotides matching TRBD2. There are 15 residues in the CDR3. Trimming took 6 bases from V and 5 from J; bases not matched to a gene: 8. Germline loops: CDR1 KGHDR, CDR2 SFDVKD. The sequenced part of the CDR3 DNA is TGTGCCACCAGTAGAAGCGGGGGGGCTGTTGAGACC. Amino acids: CATSRSGGAVET. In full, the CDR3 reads CATSRSGGAVETQYF.

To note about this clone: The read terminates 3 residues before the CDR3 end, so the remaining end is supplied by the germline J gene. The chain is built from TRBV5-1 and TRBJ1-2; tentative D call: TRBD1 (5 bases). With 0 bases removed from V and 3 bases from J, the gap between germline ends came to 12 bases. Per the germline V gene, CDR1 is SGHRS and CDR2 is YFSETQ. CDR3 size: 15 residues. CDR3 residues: CASSLAGRVDYGYTF. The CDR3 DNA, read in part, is TGCGCCAGCAGCTTGGCTGGCAGGGTTGACTATGGC.

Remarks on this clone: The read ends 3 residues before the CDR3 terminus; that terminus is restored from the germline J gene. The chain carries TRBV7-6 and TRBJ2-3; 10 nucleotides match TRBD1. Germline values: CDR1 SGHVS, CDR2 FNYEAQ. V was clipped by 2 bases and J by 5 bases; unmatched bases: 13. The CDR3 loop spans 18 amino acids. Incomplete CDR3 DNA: TGTGCCAGCAGCTTAACATTGCTTAGGGACAGGGGCCGAGATACG. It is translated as CASSLTLLRDRGRDT. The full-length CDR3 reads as CASSLTLLRDRGRDTQYF.

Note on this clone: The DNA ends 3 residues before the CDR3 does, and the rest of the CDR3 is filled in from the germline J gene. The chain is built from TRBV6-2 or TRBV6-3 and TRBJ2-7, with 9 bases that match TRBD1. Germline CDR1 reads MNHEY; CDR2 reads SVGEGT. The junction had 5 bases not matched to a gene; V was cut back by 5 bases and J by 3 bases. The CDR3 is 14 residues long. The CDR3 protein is CASSRLGQGYEQYF. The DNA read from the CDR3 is TGTGCCAGCAGTCGTTTGGGACAGGGCTACGAG.

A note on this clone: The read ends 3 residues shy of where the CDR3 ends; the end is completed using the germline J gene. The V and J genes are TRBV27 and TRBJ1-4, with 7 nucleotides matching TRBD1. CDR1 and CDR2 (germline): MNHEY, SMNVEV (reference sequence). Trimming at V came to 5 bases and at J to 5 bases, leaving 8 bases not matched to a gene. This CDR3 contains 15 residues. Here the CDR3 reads CASSPNRGGNEKLFF. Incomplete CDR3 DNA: TGTGCCAGCAGTCCCAACAGGGGCGGAAATGAAAAA.

The CDR3 region is CASSLGQGGYTF. The sequenced part of the CDR3 DNA is TGTGCCAGCAGCTTAGGACAGGGCGGC. The genes are TRBV7-9 and TRBJ1-2; TRBD1 agrees at 7 bases. The CDR3 end lies 3 residues beyond the end of the read and is filled in from the germline J gene. This CDR3 has 12 amino acids. Germline V lookup: CDR1 SEHNR, CDR2 FQNEAQ (reference sequence). The entire variable domain, with the rest obtained from reference TRBV7-9 and TRBJ1-2, is as follows: DTGVSQNPRHKITKRGQNVTFRCDPISEHNRLYWYRQTLGQGPEFLTYFQNEAQLEKSRLLSDRFSAERPKGSFSTLEIQRTEQGDSAMYLCASSLGQGGYTFGSGTRLTVV.

CDR3 sequence: CSVEYAVNTEAFF. Partial CDR3 DNA: TGCAGCGTTGAGTACGCGGTTAACACTGAA. The rearrangement links TRBV29-1 to TRBJ1-1; D ambiguous. The read is 3 residues too short to cover the CDR3 end, so that end is filled in from the germline J gene. Germline-derived CDR1 and CDR2 are SQVTM and ANQGSEA. The ends were cut back, 3 bases at V and 2 bases at J, with 10 bases in the middle. The CDR3 runs 13 residues.

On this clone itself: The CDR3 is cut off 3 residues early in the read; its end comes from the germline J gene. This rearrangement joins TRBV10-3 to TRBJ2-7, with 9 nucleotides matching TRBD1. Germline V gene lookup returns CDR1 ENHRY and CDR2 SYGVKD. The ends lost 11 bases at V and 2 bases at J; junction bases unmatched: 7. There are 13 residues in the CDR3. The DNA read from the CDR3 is TGTGCCGGACAAGACAGGGGGACCTACGAG. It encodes CAGQDRGTYE. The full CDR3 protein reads CAGQDRGTYEQYF.

CDR3 sequence reads: CASSPNTGSWSPLHF. The covered CDR3 bases are TGTGCCAGCAGCCCCAACACGGGGAGTTGGTCACCC. The rearrangement joins TRBV11-2 to TRBJ1-6; D gene unclear. The read halts 3 residues ahead of the CDR3 end, with the missing end drawn from the germline J gene. The length of the CDR3 is 15 residues. Trimming removed 5 bases from V and 10 bases from J, with 18 bases in between. CDR1 is SGHAT and CDR2 is FQNNGV in the germline V gene. Full variable domain (remainder filled in from reference TRBV11-2 and TRBJ1-6): EAGVAQSPRYKIIEKRQSVAFWCNPISGHATLYWYQQILGQGPKLLIQFQNNGVVDDSQLPKDRFSAERLKGVDSTLKIQPAKLEDSAVYLCASSPNTGSWSPLHFGNGTRLTVT.

The CDR3 spells CASSLFVPGTGELFF. The sequenced part of the CDR3 DNA is TGTGCCAGCAGCTTATTCGTTCCGGGCACCGGGGAG. The chain links TRBV7-9 to TRBJ2-2, with D unclear. The read ends 3 residues shy of where the CDR3 ends; the end is completed using the germline J gene. V was pared by 2 bases and J by 4 bases, with 11 bases between. The CDR3 covers 15 residues. Per germline, CDR1 SEHNR and CDR2 FQNEAQ (reference sequence).

The DNA read from the CDR3 is TGCAGCGTTCAAAGACAGGGGATGAGTGTCGAA. This encodes CSVQRQGMSVE. The whole CDR3 region reads CSVQRQGMSVEAFF. This chain connects TRBV29-1 to TRBJ1-1, with 8 positions matching TRBD1. From the germline J gene comes the end of the CDR3, since the read stops 3 residues before it. Germline CDR1 SQVTM, CDR2 ANQGSEA. The CDR3 consists of 14 residues.

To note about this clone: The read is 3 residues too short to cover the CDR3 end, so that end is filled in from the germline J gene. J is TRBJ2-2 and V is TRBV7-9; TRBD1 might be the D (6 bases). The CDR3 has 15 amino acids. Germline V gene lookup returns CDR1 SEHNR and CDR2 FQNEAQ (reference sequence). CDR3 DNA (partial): TGTGCCAGCAGCGAAACAGGGTACCCTAATGAAAAG. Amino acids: CASSETGYPNEK. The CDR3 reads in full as CASSETGYPNEKLFF.

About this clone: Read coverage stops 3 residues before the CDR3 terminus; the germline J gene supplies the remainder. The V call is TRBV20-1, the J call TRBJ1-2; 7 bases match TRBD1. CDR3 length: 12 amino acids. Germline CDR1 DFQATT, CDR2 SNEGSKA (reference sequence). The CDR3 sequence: CSADLDRFGYTF. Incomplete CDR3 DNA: TGCAGTGCTGACTTGGACAGGTTCGGC.